Below are 16 T cell receptor beta chains sequenced from a single sample in a study of blood T cell repertoires in COVID-19. The protocol was immunoSEQ multiplex PCR, while the TCRdb copy is restricted to in-frame clones and leaves out a portion. This table holds 90,000 or so clones, approximately 87% found once. The specimen was peripheral blood. The receptors derive from a human donor in a cohort sampled during active COVID-19.

The rearrangement joins TRBV28 to TRBJ1-2; 10 bases line up with TRBD1. CDR3 size: 15 residues. CDR1 is MDHEN, CDR2 SYDVKM, per germline. V trimming: 5 bases; J trimming: 8 bases; junction bases outside the gene matches: 11. CDR3 residues: CASSISGTGVWGYTF. CDR3 coding DNA: TGTGCCAGCAGTATCTCCGGGACAGGGGTCTGGGGCTACACCTTC.

V is TRBV10-2 and J is TRBJ2-7; TRBD2 matches at 7 bases. V lost 3 bases to trimming and J lost 2 bases; unmatched junction nucleotides: 7. Germline V gene lookup returns CDR1 WSHSY and CDR2 SAAADI. This CDR3 spans 15 amino acids. The CDR3 region is CASSDSSGSTYEQYF. The DNA of the CDR3 is TGCGCCAGCAGTGATTCTAGCGGATCTACCTACGAGCAGTACTTC.

The rearrangement joins TRBV7-8 to TRBJ2-1, with 7 bases lining up with TRBD2. CDR3 length equals 15 residues. Germline V gives CDR1 SGHVS, CDR2 FQNEAQ. J lost 3 bases, V lost 1 base, and 3 bases had no gene match. The CDR3 region is CASSLGDYYYNEQFF. CDR3 bases: TGTGCCAGCAGCTTAGGGGACTACTACTACAATGAGCAGTTCTTC.

The chain combines TRBV2 with TRBJ2-5; TRBD1 matches at 9 bases. The CDR3 covers 15 residues. CDR1 is SNHLY and CDR2 is FYNNEI in the germline V gene. J lost 7 bases, V lost 8 bases, and 14 bases had no gene match. CDR3 coding DNA: TGTGCCAGCCTCTCACAGGGGGCGTTAGCAGGGACCCAGTACTTC. Protein product: CASLSQGALAGTQYF.

The CDR3 region has the DNA TGCGCCAGCAGTGATCGCGGGAGAGGAAGGAATGAGCAGTTCTTC. Its translation: CASSDRGRGRNEQFF. The J gene is TRBJ2-1, the V gene TRBV10-1; TRBD2 agrees at 7 bases. After removal of 3 bases from V and 7 bases from J, the junction contained 9 bases not matched to a gene. This CDR3 region has 15 residues. Germline CDR1 and CDR2: WNHNN and SYGVQD (reference sequence).

CDR3 protein: CASSWRGTGAYEQYF. The CDR3 DNA follows: TGTGCCAGCAGCTGGAGGGGGACAGGGGCCTACGAGCAGTACTTC. The V and J genes are TRBV5-6 and TRBJ2-7; 10 bases are shared with TRBD1. Trimming at V came to 3 bases and at J to 2 bases, leaving 5 bases not matched to a gene. The CDR3 is made up of 15 amino acids. Germline V gives CDR1 SGHDT, CDR2 YYEEEE.

The chain has TRBV4-3 and TRBJ1-4; tentative D call: TRBD1 (6 bases). V lost 0 bases and J lost 0, with 8 bases in between. The germline CDR1 and CDR2 sequences are LGHNA and YSLEER. There are 16 residues in the CDR3. This CDR3 reads CASSQDEGATNEKLFF. CDR3 nucleotides: TGCGCCAGCAGCCAAGACGAGGGGGCAACTAATGAAAAACTGTTTTTT.

J is TRBJ1-4 and V is TRBV5-8; D is uncertain. Germline values: CDR1 SGHTS, CDR2 YDEGEE. The CDR3 contains 18 residues. Trimming pared 2 bases from V and 0 bases from J, leaving 17 bases between. DNA of the CDR3: TGTGCCAGCAGCTTCAGTGGAGGCAGTTATGCAACTAATGAAAAACTGTTTTTT. Residues: CASSFSGGSYATNEKLFF.

The chain recombines TRBV9 with TRBJ1-6; D is unresolved. The CDR3 runs 17 residues. The V gene's germline CDR1 is SGDLS and CDR2 YYNGEE. Trimming took off 0 bases at V and 10 bases at J, with 20 bases between the two ends. In DNA, the CDR3 is TGTGCCAGCAGCGTAGATGGAGGCACTGGAATTGGATCACCCCTCCACTTT. Translating gives CASSVDGGTGIGSPLHF.

This chain connects TRBV28 to TRBJ2-5, with D perhaps TRBD1 (6 bases). The CDR3 covers 14 residues. The germline gives CDR1 MDHEN, CDR2 SYDVKM. V shed 3 bases and J shed 4 bases, with 12 bases lying between them. CDR3 region: CASSLLGAGETQYF. The CDR3 region has the DNA TGTGCCAGCAGTTTGCTGGGGGCAGGAGAGACCCAGTACTTC.

V is TRBV25-1 and J is TRBJ1-4; D gene unclear. Germline CDR1 reads MGHDK; CDR2 reads SYGVNS. This CDR3 comprises 11 residues. V lost 4 bases and J 7 bases, leaving 4 bases between the germline ends. CDR3 DNA: TGTGCCAGCAGTGCTCTTGAAAAACTGTTTTTT. Translated: CASSALEKLFF.

This sequence joins TRBV28 and TRBJ1-5, with unresolved D. V was trimmed by 5 bases and J by 2 bases, leaving 4 bases between them. This CDR3 spans 12 amino acids. Looked up from germline, CDR1 is MDHEN and CDR2 is SYDVKM. CDR3 amino acids: CASSRGNQPQHF. DNA for the CDR3: TGTGCCAGCAGTCGCGGCAATCAGCCCCAGCATTTT.

CDR3 nucleotide sequence: TGTGCCATTCGACGGACAGGGGGCGCAGGGCAGCCCCAGCATTTT. It yields the protein CAIRRTGGAGQPQHF. The chain is built from TRBV28 and TRBJ1-5; 11 positions match TRBD1. The CDR3 length is 15 residues. Germline V gene data show CDR1 as MDHEN and CDR2 as SYDVKM. J was trimmed by 7 bases and V by 10 bases; bases with no gene match: 12. Variable domain in full (rest from reference TRBV28 and TRBJ1-5): DVKVTQSSRYLVKRTGEKVFLECVQDMDHENMFWYRQDPGLGLRLIYFSYDVKMKEKGDIPEGYSVSREKKERFSLILESASTNQTSMYLCAIRRTGGAGQPQHFGDGTRLSIL.

The gene calls are TRBV6-1 and TRBJ2-3, with TRBD2 matching 7 bases. The CDR3 spans 15 residues. CDR1 is MNHNS and CDR2 is SASEGT in the germline V gene. Losses at the gene ends were 0 bases for V and 1 base for J; bases not matched to a gene: 1. CDR3 in DNA: TGTGCCAGCAGTGAAGCTGCGGGGGGCACAGATACGCAGTATTTT. Encoded protein: CASSEAAGGTDTQYF.

This clone was detected a few times. The genes are TRBV18 and TRBJ1-6, with D hard to call. V gave up 8 bases and J gave up 5 bases, with 7 bases separating them. Germline loops: CDR1 KGHSH, CDR2 LQKENI. The CDR3 runs 12 residues. The CDR3 region has the DNA TGTGCCAGCAAACCGGATAATTCACCCCTCCACTTT. Protein product: CASKPDNSPLHF.

This chain connects TRBV6-4 to TRBJ2-5; 11 bases map to TRBD1. The trim removed 6 bases at V and 1 base at J, leaving 1 base unmatched. Germline values: CDR1 MRHNA, CDR2 SNTAGT. The CDR3 is 14 residues long. DNA for the CDR3: TGTGCCAGCAGGGGGACAGGGGGCCAAGAGACCCAGTACTTC. This gives the protein CASRGTGGQETQYF.